This entry describes one T cell receptor (beta chain). This specimen comes from a study of blood T cell repertoires in COVID-19. The protocol was immunoSEQ multiplex PCR, while the TCRdb copy is restricted to in-frame clones and leaves out a portion. Of nearly 350,000 clones listed, 87% are singletons. The CDR3 length is 12 residues. Trimming stripped 5 bases from V and 7 bases from J, with 9 bases between. In germline, CDR1 is SGHTA, CDR2 FQGNSA. This sequence joins TRBV7-2 and TRBJ1-5; no definite D call. This TCR was recovered from a woman in her 50s with COVID-19, enrolled during active disease. Sequencing was performed on peripheral blood. CDR3 bases: TGTGCCAGCAGCGTCCAGTGGCAGCCCCAGCATTTT. Translated: CASSVQWQPQHF.